The rows below give T cell receptor beta chains drawn from one sample of a study of T cells in Graves' hyperthyroidism and ophthalmopathy. TCRdb used MiXCR to reprocess the multiplex PCR reads, holding one entry per CDR3 protein. The sample contains about 300,000 distinct CDR3 sequences, around 19% of which appear only once. What was sequenced was blood. These receptors came from a man between 50 and 59 years old with Graves' ophthalmopathy. Each CDR3 is given with its conserved first and last residue. The D gene is left open where the match is weak. Some rows mark clone size as missing; the rest say once, few, many or name a class of expanded clone.

clone size	V gene	D gene	J gene	CDR3 DNA	CDR3 protein
.	TRBV12-3/TRBV12-4	.	TRBJ2-2	TGTGCCAGCAGTAAGACAAGGCCTGGGGAGCTGTTTTTT	CASSKTRPGELFF
many	TRBV28	.	TRBJ1-5	TGTGCCAGCAGTCCACGGGGGCCCAATCAGCCCCAGCATTTT	CASSPRGPNQPQHF
.	TRBV4-1	TRBD2	TRBJ2-3	TGCGCCAGCAGCCGTAGCGGGGCTACTAGCACAGATACGCAGTATTTT	CASSRSGATSTDTQYF
many	TRBV20-1	.	TRBJ2-3	TGCAGTGCTACAAGCTCGACTACTCCTGGGGGAGATACGCAGTATTTT	CSATSSTTPGGDTQYF
.	TRBV30	.	TRBJ2-7	TGTGCCTGGAGTGCCCGTTCCGCCTACGAGCAGTACTTC	CAWSARSAYEQYF
.	TRBV12-3/TRBV12-4	.	TRBJ1-6	TGTGCCAGCAGTTACACAGGGAAAGGGAATCGTTCACCCCTCCACTTT	CASSYTGKGNRSPLHF
few	TRBV29-1	.	TRBJ2-5	TGCAGCGTCGTAGAGGGTCTTGCAACCCAAGAGACCCAGTACTTC	CSVVEGLATQETQYF
.	TRBV15	.	TRBJ2-3	TGTGCCACCAGCAGAGTCGAGGGAACAGATACGCAGTATTTT	CATSRVEGTDTQYF
.	TRBV29-1	.	TRBJ2-1	TGCAGCGTTGGAGGAAGGCGGTACAATAAGCAGTTCTTC	CSVGGRRYNKQFF
many	TRBV28	.	TRBJ2-7	TGTGCCAGCACCGCGCCGGGCGGATACTACGAGCAGTACTTC	CASTAPGGYYEQYF
.	TRBV3-1	TRBD2	TRBJ2-7	TGTGCCAGCAGCCAATACACGGGACTAGCGGGAGGCTACGAGCAGTACTTC	CASSQYTGLAGGYEQYF
few	TRBV5-1	.	TRBJ2-1	TGCGCCAGCAGCCCCCCAGGGGCGGGAGAGTTAGGGATGGACAATGAGCAGTTCTTC	CASSPPGAGELGMDNEQFF
many	TRBV6-1	.	TRBJ2-7	TGTGCCAGCAGTTGGGGAGCCACCTACGAGCAGTACTTC	CASSWGATYEQYF
many	TRBV29-1	TRBD2	TRBJ2-1	TGCAGCGTTGAGTGGACTAGCGGGACCAATGAGCAGTTCTTC	CSVEWTSGTNEQFF
few	TRBV12-3/TRBV12-4	.	TRBJ2-7	TGTGCCAGCAGCCCAGCGGGCCCAGCCTACGAGCAGTACTTC	CASSPAGPAYEQYF
.	TRBV27	.	TRBJ1-4	TGTGCCAGCAGTCTAATAACAGGGAGAGAGGGTGAAAAACTGTTTTTT	CASSLITGREGEKLFF
.	TRBV5-1	.	TRBJ2-3	TGCGCCAGCAGCTTTTACCTGCTCACAGATACGCAGTATTTT	CASSFYLLTDTQYF
few	TRBV6-2/TRBV6-3	TRBD2	TRBJ2-1	TGTGCCAGCGGCGGGGGAGCGGGAGTTAATGAGCAGTTCTTC	CASGGGAGVNEQFF
many	TRBV18	TRBD2	TRBJ2-2	TGTGCCAGCTCACTGATAGCGGGAACGAACACCGGGGAGCTGTTTTTT	CASSLIAGTNTGELFF
few	TRBV6-1	TRBD1	TRBJ1-5	TGTGCCAGCGGACAGGGGGCCGGGCAGCCCCAGCATTTT	CASGQGAGQPQHF
.	TRBV5-5	.	TRBJ1-5	TGTGCCAGCAGCCCTCATGGAGGGGGATCTTTAAATCCTAGCAATCAGCCCCAGCATTTT	CASSPHGGGSLNPSNQPQHF
few	TRBV20-1	TRBD1	TRBJ2-7	TGCAGTGCTCCCAGGGGGCGATACGAGCAGTACTTC	CSAPRGRYEQYF
.	TRBV11-3	TRBD2	TRBJ2-1	TGTGCCAGCAGTTCCTTAGCGGGAGGCGACCAGTTCTTC	CASSSLAGGDQFF
.	TRBV29-1	TRBD1	TRBJ1-2	TGCAGCGTTGCTGGGGACAGGGGTTATGGCTACACCTTC	CSVAGDRGYGYTF
many	TRBV2	.	TRBJ2-7	TGTGCCAGCAGTGAAGTCCTAGTTCAACTCTACGAGCAGTACTTC	CASSEVLVQLYEQYF
many	TRBV20-1	.	TRBJ2-1	TGCAGTGCCCAGAGGAGACTTTATGAGCAGTTCTTC	CSAQRRLYEQFF
.	TRBV29-1	TRBD1	TRBJ2-1	TGCAGCTCTTCGGGGACAGGCGCCTACAATGAGCAGTTCTTC	CSSSGTGAYNEQFF
many	TRBV15	.	TRBJ1-5	TGTGCCACCAGCAGAGAAGTAGGGAGTCAGCCCCAGCATTTT	CATSREVGSQPQHF
many	TRBV5-1	TRBD1	TRBJ2-3	TGCGCCAGCAGCTTGGCCTCGACAGGGACCCGCACAGATACGCAGTATTTT	CASSLASTGTRTDTQYF
many	TRBV20-1	.	TRBJ1-1	TGCAGGTTCCATCTAGGGGACACTGAAGCTTTCTTT	CRFHLGDTEAFF
.	TRBV14	.	TRBJ2-1	TGTGCCAGCAGCCAGGGACTCCTTGGGGAGCAGTTCTTC	CASSQGLLGEQFF
few	TRBV6-1	TRBD1	TRBJ1-4	TGTGCCAGCAGCGATCAGGGGGCGCGGGATGAAAAACTGTTTTTT	CASSDQGARDEKLFF
.	TRBV7-2	TRBD2	TRBJ2-5	TGTGCCAGCTCAACGACTAGCGGGAGGACCCAGTACTTC	CASSTTSGRTQYF
few	TRBV24-1	.	TRBJ2-3	TGTGCCACCGGCCACCGTCTCACAGATACGCAGTATTTT	CATGHRLTDTQYF
many	TRBV5-1	.	TRBJ2-1	TGCGCCAGCACCTTACAGAGTAGCTCCTACAATGAGCAGTTCTTC	CASTLQSSSYNEQFF
.	TRBV5-1	.	TRBJ2-5	TGCGCCAGCAGCTTGGAGGGGCAAGAGACCCAGTACTTC	CASSLEGQETQYF
many	TRBV9	.	TRBJ1-1	TGTGCCAGCAGCGTAGGCGAAGGTGCGCCAACTGAAGCTTTCTTT	CASSVGEGAPTEAFF